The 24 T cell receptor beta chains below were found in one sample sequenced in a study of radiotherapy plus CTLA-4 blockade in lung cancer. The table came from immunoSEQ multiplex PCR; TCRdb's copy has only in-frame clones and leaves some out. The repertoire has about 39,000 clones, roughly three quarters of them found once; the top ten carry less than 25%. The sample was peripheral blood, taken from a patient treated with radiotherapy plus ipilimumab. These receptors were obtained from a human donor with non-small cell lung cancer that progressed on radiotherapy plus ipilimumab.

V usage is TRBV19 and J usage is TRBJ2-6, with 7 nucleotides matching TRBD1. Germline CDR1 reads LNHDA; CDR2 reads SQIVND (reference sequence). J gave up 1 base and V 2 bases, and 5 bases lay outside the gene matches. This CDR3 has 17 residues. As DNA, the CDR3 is TGTGCCAGTAGTATACAGACAGGGCCTTCTGGGGCCAACGTCCTGACTTTC. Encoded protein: CASSIQTGPSGANVLTF.

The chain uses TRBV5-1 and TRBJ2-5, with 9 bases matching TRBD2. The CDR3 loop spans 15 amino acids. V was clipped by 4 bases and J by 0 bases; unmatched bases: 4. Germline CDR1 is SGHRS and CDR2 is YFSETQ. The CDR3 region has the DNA TGCGCCAGCAGCGGGACTAGCTGGGACCAAGAGACCCAGTACTTC. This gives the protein CASSGTSWDQETQYF.

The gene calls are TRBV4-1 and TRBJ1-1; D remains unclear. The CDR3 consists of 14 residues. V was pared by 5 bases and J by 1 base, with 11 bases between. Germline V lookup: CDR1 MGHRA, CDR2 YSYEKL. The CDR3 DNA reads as TGCGCCAGCAGCATTCAGAGGAAGAACACTGAAGCTTTCTTT. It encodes CASSIQRKNTEAFF.

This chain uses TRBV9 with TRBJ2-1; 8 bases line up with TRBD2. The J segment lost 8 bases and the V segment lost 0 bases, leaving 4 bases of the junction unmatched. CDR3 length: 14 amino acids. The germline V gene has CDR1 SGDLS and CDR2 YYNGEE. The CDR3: CASSVAGGRDEQFF. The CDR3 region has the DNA TGTGCCAGCAGCGTAGCGGGGGGGAGGGATGAGCAGTTCTTC.

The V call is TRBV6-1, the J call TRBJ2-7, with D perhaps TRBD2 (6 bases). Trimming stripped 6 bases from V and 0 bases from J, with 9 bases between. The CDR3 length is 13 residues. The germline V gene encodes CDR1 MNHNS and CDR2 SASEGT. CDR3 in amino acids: CASRGEVSYEQYF. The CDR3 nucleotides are TGTGCCAGCAGGGGGGAGGTCTCCTACGAGCAGTACTTC.

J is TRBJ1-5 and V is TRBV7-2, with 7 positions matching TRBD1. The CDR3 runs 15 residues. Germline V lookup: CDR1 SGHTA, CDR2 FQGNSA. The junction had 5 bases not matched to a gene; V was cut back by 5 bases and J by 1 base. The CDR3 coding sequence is TGTGCCAGCAGCGAGGGGACAGTAAGCAATCAGCCCCAGCATTTT. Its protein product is CASSEGTVSNQPQHF.

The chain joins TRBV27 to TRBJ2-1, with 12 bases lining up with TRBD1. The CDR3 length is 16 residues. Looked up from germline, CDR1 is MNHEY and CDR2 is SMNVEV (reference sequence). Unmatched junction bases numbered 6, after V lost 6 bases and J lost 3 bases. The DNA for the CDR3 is TGTGCCAGCAGCTCGGGACAGGGGGCAATCTACAATGAGCAGTTCTTC. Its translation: CASSSGQGAIYNEQFF.

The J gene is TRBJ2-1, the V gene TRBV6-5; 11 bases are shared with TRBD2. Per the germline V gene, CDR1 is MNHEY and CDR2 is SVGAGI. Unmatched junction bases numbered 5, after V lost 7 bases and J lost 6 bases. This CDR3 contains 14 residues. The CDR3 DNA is TGTGCCAGCAAGATAGCGGGGGGGCGCAATGAGCAGTTCTTC. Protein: CASKIAGGRNEQFF.

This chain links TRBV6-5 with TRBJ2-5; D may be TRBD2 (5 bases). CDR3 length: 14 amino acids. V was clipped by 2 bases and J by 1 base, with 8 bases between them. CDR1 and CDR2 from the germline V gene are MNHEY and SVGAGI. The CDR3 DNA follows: TGTGCCAGCAGTTACGGAGGCCCCCAAGAGACCCAGTACTTC. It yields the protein CASSYGGPQETQYF.

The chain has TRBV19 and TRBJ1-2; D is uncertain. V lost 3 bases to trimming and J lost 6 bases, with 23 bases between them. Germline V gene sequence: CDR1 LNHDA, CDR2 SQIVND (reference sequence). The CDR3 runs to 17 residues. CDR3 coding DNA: TGTGCCAGTAGTATTCCCCCTGGAGGCCCAATTAGAGATGGCTACACCTTC. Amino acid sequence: CASSIPPGGPIRDGYTF.

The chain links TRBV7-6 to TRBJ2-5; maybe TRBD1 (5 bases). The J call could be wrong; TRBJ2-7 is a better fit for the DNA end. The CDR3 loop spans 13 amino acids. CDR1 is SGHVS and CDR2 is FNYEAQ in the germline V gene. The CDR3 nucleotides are TGTGCCAGCAGCTTGAGTCAGGGCAACGAGCAGTACTTC. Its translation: CASSLSQGNEQYF.

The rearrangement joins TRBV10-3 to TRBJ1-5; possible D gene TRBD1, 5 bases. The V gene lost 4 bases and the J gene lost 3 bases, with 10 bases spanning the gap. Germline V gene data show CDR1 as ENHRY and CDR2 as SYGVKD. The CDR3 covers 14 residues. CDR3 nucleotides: TGTGCCATCAGTGGTCAGGGTAACAATCAGCCCCAGCATTTT. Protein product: CAISGQGNNQPQHF.

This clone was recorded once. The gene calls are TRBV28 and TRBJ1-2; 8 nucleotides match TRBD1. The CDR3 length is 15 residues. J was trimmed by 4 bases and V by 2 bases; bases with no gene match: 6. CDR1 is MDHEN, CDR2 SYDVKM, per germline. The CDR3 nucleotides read TGTGCCAGCAGTTTAGGGACAGGTGTGACCTATGGCTACACCTTC. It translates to CASSLGTGVTYGYTF.

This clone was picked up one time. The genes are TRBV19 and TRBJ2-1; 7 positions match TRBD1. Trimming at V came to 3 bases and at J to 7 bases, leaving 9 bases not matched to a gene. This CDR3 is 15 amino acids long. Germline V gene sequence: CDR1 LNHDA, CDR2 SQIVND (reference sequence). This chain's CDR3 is CASSISLTGSNEQFF. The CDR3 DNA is TGTGCCAGTAGTATTAGTCTGACAGGGAGTAATGAGCAGTTCTTC. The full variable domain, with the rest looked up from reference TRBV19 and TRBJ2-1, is DGGITQSPKYLFRKEGQNVTLSCEQNLNHDAMYWYRQDPGQGLRLIYYSQIVNDFQKGDIAEGYSVSREKKESFPLTVTSAQKNPTAFYLCASSISLTGSNEQFFGPGTRLTVL.

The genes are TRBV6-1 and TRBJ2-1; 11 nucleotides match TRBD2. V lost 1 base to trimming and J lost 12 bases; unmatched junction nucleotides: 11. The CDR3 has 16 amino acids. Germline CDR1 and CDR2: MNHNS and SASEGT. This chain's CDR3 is CASSEEASGGTMTQFF. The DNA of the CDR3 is TGTGCCAGCAGTGAAGAGGCTAGCGGGGGGACAATGACGCAGTTCTTC.

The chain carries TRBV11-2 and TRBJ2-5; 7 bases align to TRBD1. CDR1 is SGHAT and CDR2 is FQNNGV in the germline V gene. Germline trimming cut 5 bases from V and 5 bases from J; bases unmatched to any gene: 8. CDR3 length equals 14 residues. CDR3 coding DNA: TGTGCCAGCAGCAACACAGGGGAAAGGGAGACCCAGTACTTC. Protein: CASSNTGERETQYF.

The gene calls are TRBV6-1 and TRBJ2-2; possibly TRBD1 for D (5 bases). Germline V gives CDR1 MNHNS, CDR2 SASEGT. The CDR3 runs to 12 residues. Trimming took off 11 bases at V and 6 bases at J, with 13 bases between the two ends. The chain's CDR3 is CACFRVPGELFF. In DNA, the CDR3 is TGTGCCTGCTTCAGGGTCCCCGGGGAGCTGTTTTTT.

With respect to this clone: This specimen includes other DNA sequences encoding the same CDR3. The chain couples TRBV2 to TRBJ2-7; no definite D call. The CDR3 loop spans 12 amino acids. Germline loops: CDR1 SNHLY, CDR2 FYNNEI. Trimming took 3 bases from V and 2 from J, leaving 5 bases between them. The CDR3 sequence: CASSELAYEQYF. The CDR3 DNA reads TGTGCCAGCAGTGAGCTAGCCTACGAGCAGTACTTC.

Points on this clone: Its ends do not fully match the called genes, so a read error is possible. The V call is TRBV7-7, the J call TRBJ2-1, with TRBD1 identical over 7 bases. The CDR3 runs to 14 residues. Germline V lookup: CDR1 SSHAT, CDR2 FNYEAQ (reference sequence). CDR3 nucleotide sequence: TGTGCTAGCAGTCCGGGACAGTACAACAATGAGCAGTTCTTC. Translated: CASSPGQYNNEQFF.

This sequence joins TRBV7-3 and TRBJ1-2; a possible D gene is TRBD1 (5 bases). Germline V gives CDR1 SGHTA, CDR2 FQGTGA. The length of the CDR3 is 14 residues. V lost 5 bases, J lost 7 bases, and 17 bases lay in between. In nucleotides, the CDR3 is TGTGCCAGCAGCGAAGATCGGACGGGGGGTGGCTACACCTTC. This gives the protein CASSEDRTGGGYTF.

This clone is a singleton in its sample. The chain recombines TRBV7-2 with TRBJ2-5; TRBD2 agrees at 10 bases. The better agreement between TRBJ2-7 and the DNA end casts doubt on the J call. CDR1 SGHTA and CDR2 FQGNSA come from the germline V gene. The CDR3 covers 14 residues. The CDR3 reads CASSSWTSGYEQYF. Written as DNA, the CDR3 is TGTGCCAGCAGCTCTTGGACTAGCGGTTACGAGCAGTACTTC.

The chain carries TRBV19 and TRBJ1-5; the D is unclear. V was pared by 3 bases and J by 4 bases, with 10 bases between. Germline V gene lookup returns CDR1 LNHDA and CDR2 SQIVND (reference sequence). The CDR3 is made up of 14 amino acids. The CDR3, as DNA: TGTGCCAGTAGTATCCTTGAGGCTAATCAGCCCCAGCATTTT. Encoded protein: CASSILEANQPQHF.

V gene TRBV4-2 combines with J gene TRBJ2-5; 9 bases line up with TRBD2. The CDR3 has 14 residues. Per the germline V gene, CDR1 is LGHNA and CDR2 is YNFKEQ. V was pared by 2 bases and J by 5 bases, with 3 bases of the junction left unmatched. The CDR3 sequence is CASSQWTSDETQYF. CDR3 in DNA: TGTGCCAGCAGCCAATGGACTAGCGATGAGACCCAGTACTTC.

The CDR3 is CASRLGRGDSNYGYTF. The CDR3 DNA is TGTGCAAGTCGCTTAGGTCGGGGGGATTCTAACTATGGCTACACCTTC. The genes are TRBV12-2 and TRBJ1-2. TRBV12-2 is an annotated pseudogene. This CDR3 comprises 16 residues.